These 10 T cell receptor beta chains share one sample of origin, sequenced in a study of immune cell composition in non-small cell lung cancer. The data were produced by immunoSEQ multiplex PCR, yet TCRdb's version contains in-frame clones alone and is incomplete. The data contain 4,000 to 4,500 clones, 74% of them singletons. Specimen: lung tumor tissue. The receptor set was obtained from a human donor with non-small cell lung cancer.

This rearrangement joins TRBV13 to TRBJ2-1; weak D call: TRBD2 (6 bases). Trimming removed 0 bases from V and 3 bases from J, with 15 bases in between. The CDR3 extends over 17 amino acids. Looked up from germline, CDR1 is PRHDT and CDR2 is FYEKMQ (reference sequence). CDR3 amino acids: CASSLGRLESGYNEQFF. CDR3 DNA: TGTGCCAGCAGCTTAGGGAGACTAGAATCGGGCTACAATGAGCAGTTCTTC. Together with reference TRBV13 and TRBJ2-1, the CDR3 gives the full variable domain: AAGVIQSPRHLIKEKRETATLKCYPIPRHDTVYWYQQGPGQDPQFLISFYEKMQSDKGSIPDRFSAQQFSDYHSELNMSSLELGDSALYFCASSLGRLESGYNEQFFGPGTRLTVL.

By frequency in the sample, this clone is medium-sized (0.01 to 0.1%). The chain recombines TRBV25-1 with TRBJ2-3, with 9 bases matching TRBD2. Per germline, CDR1 MGHDK and CDR2 SYGVNS. Unmatched junction bases numbered 15, after V lost 6 bases and J lost 2 bases. The CDR3 extends over 18 amino acids. The CDR3 coding sequence is TGTGCCAGCAGCGGGGGAGCGGGGGGCCGGCACTCCACAGATACGCAGTATTTT. This sequence encodes CASSGGAGGRHSTDTQYF.

This clone was picked up one time. The CDR3 reads CASSDYLGGWGYTF. The DNA for the CDR3 is TGTGCCAGCAGTGATTATCTGGGGGGATGGGGCTACACCTTC. This sequence joins TRBV6-1 and TRBJ1-2; D possibly corresponds to TRBD1 (5 bases). The germline V gene has CDR1 MNHNS and CDR2 SASEGT. This CDR3 is built from 14 residues. Deletions cut 3 bases from V and 8 bases from J, with 16 bases between.

The table lists this clone with a few counts. V gene TRBV9 combines with J gene TRBJ2-1, with 10 bases matching TRBD2. The CDR3 consists of 16 residues. The V gene's germline CDR1 is SGDLS and CDR2 YYNGEE. V lost 3 bases to trimming and J lost 2 bases; unmatched junction nucleotides: 5. As DNA, the CDR3 is TGTGCCAGCAGCGCCCTCAGCGGGAGGGCCTACAATGAGCAGTTCTTC. This sequence encodes CASSALSGRAYNEQFF.

This rearrangement joins TRBV6-1 to TRBJ2-2; TRBD1 matches at 8 bases. This CDR3 has 14 amino acids. The trim removed 8 bases at V and 7 bases at J, leaving 9 bases unmatched. Germline V gene sequence: CDR1 MNHNS, CDR2 SASEGT. This CDR3 reads CASRTDRGRGELFF. The CDR3 DNA is TGTGCCAGCCGGACCGACAGGGGACGCGGGGAGCTGTTTTTT.

This chain uses TRBV27 with TRBJ1-5; D remains unclear. The CDR3 has 13 amino acids. The germline V gene has CDR1 MNHEY and CDR2 SMNVEV (reference sequence). V lost 3 bases and J 2 bases, leaving 5 bases between the germline ends. CDR3 in amino acids: CASSFTGNQPQHF. The CDR3 bases are TGTGCCAGCAGTTTCACGGGCAATCAGCCCCAGCATTTT.

The J gene is TRBJ2-3, the V gene TRBV7-3, with TRBD1 identical over 9 bases. CDR3 length: 17 amino acids. V shed 5 bases, J shed 6 bases, and the junction held 15 bases outside the gene matches. Germline V lookup: CDR1 SGHTA, CDR2 FQGTGA. CDR3 loop: CASSPLGSGQGYDTQYF. CDR3 in DNA: TGTGCCAGCAGCCCCCTAGGGTCGGGACAGGGATATGATACGCAGTATTTT.

The gene calls are TRBV19 and TRBJ2-7, with a possible D match to TRBD2 (6 bases). Trimming removed 3 bases from V and 2 bases from J, with 17 bases in between. CDR1 and CDR2 (germline): LNHDA, SQIVND (reference sequence). This CDR3 has 16 amino acids. The CDR3 coding sequence is TGTGCCAGTAGTATTCGGTGGGCTAGCGAAGCCTACGAGCAGTACTTC. Protein: CASSIRWASEAYEQYF.

The rearrangement joins TRBV5-1 to TRBJ2-5; D possibly corresponds to TRBD1 (5 bases). V was pared by 5 bases and J by 2 bases, with 7 bases between. The CDR3 has 12 residues. From germline, CDR1 is SGHRS and CDR2 YFSETQ. CDR3 bases: TGCGCCAGCAGGCGACAGCAAGAGACCCAGTACTTC. It is translated as CASRRQQETQYF.

The chain couples TRBV7-8 to TRBJ1-2, with D perhaps matching TRBD1 (5 bases). CDR1 and CDR2 (germline): SGHVS, FQNEAQ. The CDR3 covers 14 residues. V lost 0 bases, J lost 7 bases, and 12 bases lay in between. The CDR3 spells CASSLAPGVGGYTF. The CDR3 DNA sequence: TGTGCCAGCAGCTTAGCGCCGGGGGTGGGTGGCTACACCTTC.